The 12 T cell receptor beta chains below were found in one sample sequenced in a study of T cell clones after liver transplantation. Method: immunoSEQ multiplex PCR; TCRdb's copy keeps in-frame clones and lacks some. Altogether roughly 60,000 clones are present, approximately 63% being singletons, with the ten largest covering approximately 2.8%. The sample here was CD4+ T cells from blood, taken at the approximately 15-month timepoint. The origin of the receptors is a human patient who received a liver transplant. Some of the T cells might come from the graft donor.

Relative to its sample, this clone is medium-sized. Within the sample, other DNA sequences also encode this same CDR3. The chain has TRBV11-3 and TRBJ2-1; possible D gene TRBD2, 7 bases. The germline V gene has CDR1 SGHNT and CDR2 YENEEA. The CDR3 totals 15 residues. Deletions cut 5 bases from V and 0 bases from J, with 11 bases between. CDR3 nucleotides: TGTGCCAGCAGCAGGGGGGGCAGCTCCTACAATGAGCAGTTCTTC. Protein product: CASSRGGSSYNEQFF.

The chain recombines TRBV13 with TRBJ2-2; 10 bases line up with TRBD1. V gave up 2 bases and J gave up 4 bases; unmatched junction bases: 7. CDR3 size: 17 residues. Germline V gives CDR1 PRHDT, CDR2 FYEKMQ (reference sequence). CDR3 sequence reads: CASSLRRDRGATGELFF. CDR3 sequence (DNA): TGTGCCAGCAGCTTAAGGAGGGACAGGGGAGCCACCGGGGAGCTGTTTTTT.

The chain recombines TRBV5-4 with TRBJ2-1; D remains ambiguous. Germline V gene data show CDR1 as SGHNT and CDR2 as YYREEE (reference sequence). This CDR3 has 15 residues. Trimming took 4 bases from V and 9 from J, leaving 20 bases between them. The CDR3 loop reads CASSPPGQARGEQFF. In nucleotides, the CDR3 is TGTGCCAGCAGCCCCCCTGGGCAGGCGCGCGGTGAGCAGTTCTTC.

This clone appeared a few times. In DNA, the CDR3 is TGTGCCAGCAGTGCACCGATGGGACGCCGAGAGACAGATACGCAGTATTTT. This gives the protein CASSAPMGRRETDTQYF. The genes are TRBV25-1 and TRBJ2-3; D might be TRBD1 or TRBD2, each matching 5 bases. The CDR3 contains 17 residues. Looked up from germline, CDR1 is MGHDK and CDR2 is SYGVNS. With 4 bases removed from V and 3 bases from J, the gap between germline ends came to 20 bases.

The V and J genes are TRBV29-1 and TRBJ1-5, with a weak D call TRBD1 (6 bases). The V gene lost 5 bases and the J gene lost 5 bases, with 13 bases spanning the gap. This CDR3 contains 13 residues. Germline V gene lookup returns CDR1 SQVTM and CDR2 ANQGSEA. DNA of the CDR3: TGCAGCGTTCGACAGGCCAAAGATCAGCCCCAGCATTTT. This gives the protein CSVRQAKDQPQHF. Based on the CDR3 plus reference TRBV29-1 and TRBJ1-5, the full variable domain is SAVISQKPSRDICQRGTSLTIQCQVDSQVTMMFWYRQQPGQSLTLIATANQGSEATYESGFVIDKFPISRPNLTFSTLTVSNMSPEDSSIYLCSVRQAKDQPQHFGDGTRLSIL.

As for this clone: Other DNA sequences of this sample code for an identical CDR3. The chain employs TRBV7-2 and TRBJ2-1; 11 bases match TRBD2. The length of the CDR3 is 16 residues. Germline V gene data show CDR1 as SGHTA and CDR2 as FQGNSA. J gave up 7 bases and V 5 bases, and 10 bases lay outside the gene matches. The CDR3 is CASSPLLAGVGNEQFF. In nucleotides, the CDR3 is TGTGCCAGCAGCCCATTACTAGCGGGAGTAGGTAATGAGCAGTTCTTC. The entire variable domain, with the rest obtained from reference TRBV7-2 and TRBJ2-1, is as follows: GAGVSQSPSNKVTEKGKDVELRCDPISGHTALYWYRQSLGQGLEFLIYFQGNSAPDKSGLPSDRFSAERTGGSVSTLTIQRTQQEDSAVYLCASSPLLAGVGNEQFFGPGTRLTVL.

This CDR3 reads CASSGLHQTYEQYF. The CDR3 DNA reads TGTGCCAGCAGCGGACTACACCAAACCTACGAGCAGTACTTC. The chain combines TRBV27 with TRBJ2-7; possibly TRBD2 for D (6 bases). V was shortened by 6 bases and J by 2 bases, with 14 bases between the two germline ends. Germline CDR1 and CDR2: MNHEY and SMNVEV (reference sequence). The CDR3 covers 14 residues.

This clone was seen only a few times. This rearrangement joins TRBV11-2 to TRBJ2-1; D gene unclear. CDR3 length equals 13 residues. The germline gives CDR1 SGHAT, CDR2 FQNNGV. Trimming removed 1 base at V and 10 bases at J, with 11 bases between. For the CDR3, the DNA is TGTGCCAGCAGCTTAGGCCAAGTAGGGGAGCAGTTCTTC. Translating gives CASSLGQVGEQFF. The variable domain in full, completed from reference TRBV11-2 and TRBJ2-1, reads EAGVAQSPRYKIIEKRQSVAFWCNPISGHATLYWYQQILGQGPKLLIQFQNNGVVDDSQLPKDRFSAERLKGVDSTLKIQPAKLEDSAVYLCASSLGQVGEQFFGPGTRLTVL.

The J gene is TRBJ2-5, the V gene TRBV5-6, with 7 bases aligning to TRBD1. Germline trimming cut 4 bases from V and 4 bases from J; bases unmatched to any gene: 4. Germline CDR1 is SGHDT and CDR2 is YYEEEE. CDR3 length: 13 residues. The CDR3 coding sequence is TGTGCCAGCAGCCCGACAGGGAGAGAGACCCAGTACTTC. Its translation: CASSPTGRETQYF.

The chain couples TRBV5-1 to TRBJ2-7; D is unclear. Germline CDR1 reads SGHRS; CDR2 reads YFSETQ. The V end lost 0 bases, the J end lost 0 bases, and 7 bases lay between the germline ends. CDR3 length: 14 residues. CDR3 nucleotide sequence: TGCGCCAGCAGCTTGGAAGAGAGCTCCTACGAGCAGTACTTC. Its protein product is CASSLEESSYEQYF.

This CDR3 reads CASSPSGDTEAFF. The CDR3 DNA reads as TGTGCCAGCTCACCGTCGGGGGACACTGAAGCTTTCTTT. The chain is built from TRBV18 and TRBJ1-1; perhaps TRBD1 as D (5 bases). Trimming removed 3 bases from V and 3 bases from J, with 8 bases in between. There are 13 residues in the CDR3. Per germline, CDR1 KGHSH and CDR2 LQKENI.

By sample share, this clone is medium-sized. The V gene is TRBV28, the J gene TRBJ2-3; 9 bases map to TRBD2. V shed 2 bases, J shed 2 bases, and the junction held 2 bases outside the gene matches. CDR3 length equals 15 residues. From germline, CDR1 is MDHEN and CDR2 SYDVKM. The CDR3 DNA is TGTGCCAGCAGTTTAGCGGGGGGGCACACAGATACGCAGTATTTT. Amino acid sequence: CASSLAGGHTDTQYF.